This TCR beta chain was observed in a study of vaccination effects on CD4 cells after COVID-19. The overall study: The vaccine given was either BNT162b2 or mRNA-1273, in two doses.

This clone has a handful of counts. What it binds is unknown. Produced via immunoSEQ multiplex PCR; TCRdb's table is partial and in-frame only. The sample contains roughly 20,000 clones, approximately 63% of which appear only once. Overall study findings and caveats: Common cold coronavirus cross-reactivity was shown by only 1 of 255 vaccine-induced clones in healthy vaccinees.

Trimming took 5 bases from V and 1 from J, leaving 11 bases between them. Germline V lookup: CDR1 SGHAT, CDR2 FQNNGV. The CDR3 length is 14 residues. Sequencing was preceded by expansion of antigen-specific CD4+ T cells with viral peptide pools in the ViraFEST assay. Once cultured for around 11 days, the cells underwent separation to obtain CD4+ T cells. Each vaccine recipient was nucleocapsid antibody negative and had no prior SARS-CoV-2 infection. The authors exchanged half the medium for IL-2 medium on days 3 and 7. The chain carries TRBV11-2 and TRBJ1-1, with a weak D call TRBD1 (6 bases). Sequences were derived from CD4+ T cells from PBMCs cultured with HCoV-229E spike peptides, sampled before COVID-19 vaccination. The receptor was isolated from a human donor who received a COVID-19 vaccine. The CDR3 DNA follows: TGTGCCAGCAGCCGGGACACTAGGAACACTGAAGCTTTCTTT. Its translation: CASSRDTRNTEAFF.